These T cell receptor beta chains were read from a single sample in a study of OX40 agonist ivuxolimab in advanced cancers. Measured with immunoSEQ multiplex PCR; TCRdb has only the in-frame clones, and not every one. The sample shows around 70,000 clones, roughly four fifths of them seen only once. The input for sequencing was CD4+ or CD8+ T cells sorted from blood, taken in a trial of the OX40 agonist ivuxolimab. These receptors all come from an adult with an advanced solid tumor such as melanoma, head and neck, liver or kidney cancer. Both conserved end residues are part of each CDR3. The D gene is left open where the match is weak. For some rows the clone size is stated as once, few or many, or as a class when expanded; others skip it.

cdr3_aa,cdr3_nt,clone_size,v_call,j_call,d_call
CASSLMGPTGSTGELFF,TGTGCCAGCAGCTTAATGGGCCCGACAGGTTCCACCGGGGAGCTGTTTTTT,NA,TRBV7-3,TRBJ2-2,NA
CASSPGRVYTGELFF,TGTGCCAGCAGCCCCGGAAGGGTCTACACCGGGGAGCTGTTTTTT,NA,TRBV7-2,TRBJ2-2,NA
CASRGTGNYNEQFF,TGTGCCAGCAGAGGGACAGGGAACTACAATGAGCAGTTCTTC,once,TRBV6-6,TRBJ2-1,TRBD1
CASSSLAVNYEQYF,TGTGCCAGCAGTTCCCTAGCGGTTAACTACGAGCAGTACTTC,once,TRBV6-6,TRBJ2-7,TRBD2
CASSLARSRGYTF,TGTGCCAGCAGCTTAGCCCGCAGCCGCGGCTACACCTTC,NA,TRBV7-9,TRBJ1-2,NA
CSVEAQGAGETQYF,TGCAGCGTTGAAGCACAGGGGGCAGGGGAGACCCAGTACTTC,few,TRBV29-1,TRBJ2-5,TRBD1
CASGSRSGPTEAFF,TGTGCCAGCGGCTCCAGGAGCGGGCCCACTGAAGCTTTCTTT,NA,TRBV7-2,TRBJ1-1,NA
CASSEQSYEQYF,TGTGCCAGCAGTGAACAGTCATACGAGCAGTACTTC,once,TRBV2,TRBJ2-7,NA
CASRYTGSGEQFF,TGTGCCAGCAGATACACAGGGTCGGGTGAGCAGTTCTTC,NA,TRBV5-8,TRBJ2-1,NA
CASTEANTGELFF,TGTGCCAGCACAGAAGCGAACACCGGGGAGCTGTTTTTT,few,TRBV6-1,TRBJ2-2,NA
CASSASGAGANVLTF,TGTGCCAGCAGCGCCTCAGGGGCTGGGGCCAACGTCCTGACTTTC,NA,TRBV9,TRBJ2-6,NA
CASSLASGTEPYEQYF,TGTGCCAGCAGTTTAGCCTCCGGGACGGAACCCTACGAGCAGTACTTC,NA,TRBV28,TRBJ2-7,NA
CASSPGGTSDSQYF,TGTGCCAGCAGTCCCGGAGGGACTAGCGACTCGCAGTACTTC,NA,TRBV28,TRBJ2-7,TRBD2
CASLTARMNTEAFF,TGTGCCAGCCTAACAGCGAGAATGAACACTGAAGCTTTCTTT,NA,TRBV6-4,TRBJ1-1,NA
CSAYIETQYF,TGCAGTGCTTATATTGAGACCCAGTACTTC,NA,TRBV20-1,TRBJ2-5,NA
CASSAGNTIYF,TGCGCCAGCAGCGCTGGAAACACCATATATTTT,once,TRBV10-2,TRBJ1-3,NA
CASSLLWQGNIQYF,TGTGCCAGCAGCTTGCTCTGGCAGGGAAACATTCAGTACTTC,NA,TRBV5-6,TRBJ2-4,NA
CASSGTVNTEAFF,TGTGCCAGCAGTGGGACGGTGAACACTGAAGCTTTCTTT,NA,TRBV2,TRBJ1-1,NA
CASSILRPLREKLFF,TGTGCCAGCAGTATCCTCCGCCCGTTGCGTGAAAAACTGTTTTTT,NA,TRBV21-1,TRBJ1-4,NA
CASSATVGETQYF,TGTGCCAGCAGCGCCACGGTCGGGGAGACCCAGTACTTC,NA,TRBV9,TRBJ2-5,NA
CASSLVTSRETQYF,TGTGCCAGCAGTTTAGTTACTAGCCGAGAGACCCAGTACTTC,few,TRBV28,TRBJ2-5,NA
CASSPTSLSTDTQYF,TGTGCCAGCAGCCCGACTAGCTTAAGCACAGATACGCAGTATTTT,NA,TRBV9,TRBJ2-3,TRBD2
CASSIGLAWDEQFF,TGTGCCAGTAGTATTGGGCTAGCATGGGATGAGCAGTTCTTC,NA,TRBV19,TRBJ2-1,NA
CASSLSTSGATKQYF,TGTGCCAGCAGTCTCTCGACTAGCGGCGCTACGAAGCAGTACTTC,NA,TRBV13,TRBJ2-7,TRBD2
CASSPYPPGQGADEQYF,TGTGCCAGCAGCCCCTATCCACCGGGACAGGGGGCGGACGAGCAGTACTTC,NA,TRBV7-6,TRBJ2-7,TRBD1